These 14 T cell receptor beta chains share one sample of origin, sequenced in a study of blood T cell repertoires in COVID-19. The repertoire was sequenced with immunoSEQ multiplex PCR; TCRdb's copy has only in-frame clones and lacks some. The repertoire consists of tens of thousands of clones, with around 91% occurring once and the leading ten covering about 8.1%. Material: peripheral blood. The receptors were gathered from a human donor in a cohort sampled during active COVID-19.

The rearrangement joins TRBV7-2 to TRBJ2-7; TRBD1 is a possible D gene (6 bases). V lost 3 bases and J 9 bases, leaving 9 bases between the germline ends. Germline V gene data show CDR1 as SGHTA and CDR2 as FQGNSA. The length of the CDR3 is 11 residues. The CDR3 loop reads CASSFAGAQYF. The CDR3 DNA is TGTGCCAGCAGCTTTGCAGGGGCGCAGTACTTC. Full variable domain (remainder filled in from reference TRBV7-2 and TRBJ2-7): GAGVSQSPSNKVTEKGKDVELRCDPISGHTALYWYRQSLGQGLEFLIYFQGNSAPDKSGLPSDRFSAERTGGSVSTLTIQRTQQEDSAVYLCASSFAGAQYFGPGTRLTVT.

The J gene is TRBJ2-1, the V gene TRBV3-1 (or the pseudogene TRBV3-2); no clear D gene. V lost 4 bases and J lost 10, with 11 bases in between. CDR1 and CDR2 from the germline V gene are LGHDT and YNNKEL (reference sequence). The CDR3 spans 12 residues. CDR3 sequence (DNA): TGTGCCAGCAGCCTTTGGGCCAGGGAGCAGTTCTTC. It codes for CASSLWAREQFF.

The chain joins TRBV6-5 to TRBJ1-2; 9 positions agree with TRBD1. CDR1 and CDR2 from the germline V gene are MNHEY and SVGAGI. The V and J ends lost 8 bases and 5 bases, in that order; junction bases with no gene match: 12. This CDR3 contains 15 residues. CDR3 coding DNA: TGTGCCAGCGCCGGCACAGGGGGCGGTCGTTATGGCTACACCTTC. This translates into CASAGTGGGRYGYTF.

This clone turned up a few times. V and J are TRBV12-5 and TRBJ1-6; TRBD1 matches 7 bases. The germline CDR1 and CDR2 sequences are LGHNT and FRNRAP. The V segment lost 5 bases and the J segment 10 bases; nucleotides outside the gene matches: 11. The CDR3 extends over 15 amino acids. CDR3 nucleotide sequence: TGTGCTAGTGGTCTTTCGACAGGGCCTGGCTCACCCCTCCACTTT. Its protein is CASGLSTGPGSPLHF. Full variable domain (rest looked up from reference TRBV12-5 and TRBJ1-6): DARVTQTPRHKVTEMGQEVTMRCQPILGHNTVFWYRQTMMQGLELLAYFRNRAPLDDSGMPKDRFSAEMPDATLATLKIQPSEPRDSAVYFCASGLSTGPGSPLHFGNGTRLTVT.

This rearrangement joins TRBV9 to TRBJ2-5; TRBD2 agrees at 16 bases. The V and J ends lost 3 bases and 2 bases, in that order; junction bases with no gene match: 10. The CDR3 loop spans 19 amino acids. Germline CDR1 reads SGDLS; CDR2 reads YYNGEE. CDR3 in amino acids: CASSARPGTSGGEQETQYF. CDR3 DNA: TGTGCCAGCAGCGCCCGCCCCGGGACTAGCGGGGGGGAACAAGAGACCCAGTACTTC.

This clone was seen a few times. This sequence joins TRBV5-1 and TRBJ2-7, with TRBD1 matching over 12 bases. There are 15 residues in the CDR3. Germline V CDR1 and CDR2: SGHRS, YFSETQ. V was clipped by 4 bases and J by 3 bases; unmatched bases: 5. The CDR3: CASSPGTGGLYEQYF. CDR3 in DNA: TGCGCCAGCAGCCCAGGGACAGGGGGCCTCTACGAGCAGTACTTC. Combining the CDR3 with reference TRBV5-1 and TRBJ2-7 gives the whole variable domain KAGVTQTPRYLIKTRGQQVTLSCSPISGHRSVSWYQQTPGQGLQFLFEYFSETQRNKGNFPGRFSGRQFSNSRSEMNVSTLELGDSALYLCASSPGTGGLYEQYFGPGTRLTVT.

The chain links TRBV10-3 to TRBJ1-5, with 8 bases that match TRBD1. The trim removed 3 bases at V and 1 base at J, leaving 5 bases unmatched. This CDR3 has 16 amino acids. Looked up from germline, CDR1 is ENHRY and CDR2 is SYGVKD. The chain's CDR3 is CAISEFQGASNQPQHF. In DNA, the CDR3 is TGTGCCATCAGTGAATTCCAGGGGGCGAGCAATCAGCCCCAGCATTTT.

A single count supports this clone. The V gene is TRBV29-1, the J gene TRBJ2-1; perhaps TRBD1 as D (6 bases). The V end lost 4 bases, the J end lost 4 bases, and 14 bases lay between the germline ends. The germline gives CDR1 SQVTM, CDR2 ANQGSEA. The CDR3 contains 14 residues. CDR3 loop: CSVVTGQAYNEQFF. DNA for the CDR3: TGCAGCGTTGTAACGGGACAAGCATACAATGAGCAGTTCTTC.

This clone was picked up a small number of times. This chain links TRBV7-8 with TRBJ2-1; 9 nucleotides align to TRBD1. The CDR3 totals 15 residues. CDR1 is SGHVS and CDR2 is FQNEAQ in the germline V gene. J gave up 4 bases and V 4 bases, and 5 bases lay outside the gene matches. The CDR3 region has the DNA TGTGCCAGCAGCTCGACAGGGGGGTCGTACAATGAGCAGTTCTTC. It yields the protein CASSSTGGSYNEQFF. The whole variable domain, remainder taken from reference TRBV7-8 and TRBJ2-1, is GAGVSQSPRYKVAKRGQDVALRCDPISGHVSLFWYQQALGQGPEFLTYFQNEAQLDKSGLPSDRFFAERPEGSVSTLKIQRTQQEDSAVYLCASSSTGGSYNEQFFGPGTRLTVL.

The chain couples TRBV27 to TRBJ2-1; 7 bases are shared with TRBD2. V lost 2 bases and J lost 0; bases outside the gene matches: 4. Germline CDR1 MNHEY, CDR2 SMNVEV (reference sequence). CDR3 length equals 16 residues. The chain's CDR3 is CASSLLAGVSYNEQFF. The DNA for the CDR3 is TGTGCCAGCAGTTTACTCGCGGGAGTCTCCTACAATGAGCAGTTCTTC.

The chain carries TRBV3-1 (or the pseudogene TRBV3-2) and TRBJ1-1, with 7 nucleotides matching TRBD1. Unmatched junction bases numbered 9, after V lost 4 bases and J lost 4 bases. From germline, CDR1 is LGHDT and CDR2 YNNKEL (reference sequence). The CDR3 covers 15 residues. The chain's CDR3 is CASSPPPTGSTEAFF. In nucleotides, the CDR3 is TGTGCCAGCAGCCCCCCACCGACAGGGAGCACTGAAGCTTTCTTT.

V usage is TRBV19 and J usage is TRBJ2-2; TRBD2 might be the D (5 bases). Germline V gives CDR1 LNHDA, CDR2 SQIVND (reference sequence). The CDR3 is 13 residues long. Between the trimmed V and J ends, which lost 11 bases and 5 bases, there was a span of 15 bases. The CDR3 coding sequence is TGTGCCGGAAACAGCGGCGGGACCGGGGAGCTGTTTTTT. This codes for CAGNSGGTGELFF.

This clone was seen more than once but under ten times. The chain joins TRBV19 to TRBJ2-7, with TRBD1 identical over 10 bases. V shed 4 bases and J 5 bases; nucleotides not matched to a gene: 8. Germline CDR1 is LNHDA and CDR2 is SQIVND (reference sequence). The CDR3 consists of 15 residues. In DNA form, the CDR3 reads TGTGCCAGTAGTAGGCGACAGGACAGGGGGAACGAGCAGTACTTC. Amino acids: CASSRRQDRGNEQYF.

The chain uses TRBV29-1 and TRBJ1-1, with D tentatively TRBD1 (5 bases). The CDR3 is made up of 12 amino acids. V lost 7 bases to trimming and J lost 3 bases, with 12 bases between them. CDR1 SQVTM and CDR2 ANQGSEA come from the germline V gene. For the CDR3, the DNA is TGCAGCGCCTTCGACAGCTACACTGAAGCTTTCTTT. Residues: CSAFDSYTEAFF.